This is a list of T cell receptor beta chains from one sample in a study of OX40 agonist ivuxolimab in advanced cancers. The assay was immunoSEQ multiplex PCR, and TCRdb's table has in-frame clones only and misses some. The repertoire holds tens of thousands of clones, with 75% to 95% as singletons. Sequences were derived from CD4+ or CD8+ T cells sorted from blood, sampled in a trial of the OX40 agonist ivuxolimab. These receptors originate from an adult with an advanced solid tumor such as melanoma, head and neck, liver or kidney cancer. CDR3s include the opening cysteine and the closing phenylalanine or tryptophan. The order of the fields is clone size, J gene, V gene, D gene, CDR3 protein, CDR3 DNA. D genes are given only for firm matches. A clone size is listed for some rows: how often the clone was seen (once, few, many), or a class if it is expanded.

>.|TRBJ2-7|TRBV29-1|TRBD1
CSVEGERTGVGEQYF
TGCAGCGTTGAAGGGGAAAGGACAGGGGTGGGCGAGCAGTACTTC
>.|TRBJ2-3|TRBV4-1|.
CASSQDSGQKYTDTQYF
TGCGCCAGCAGCCAAGATTCCGGACAGAAATACACAGATACGCAGTATTTT
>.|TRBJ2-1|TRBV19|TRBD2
CASSRLAGGGNEQFF
TGTGCCAGTAGTAGGCTAGCGGGAGGGGGCAATGAGCAGTTCTTC
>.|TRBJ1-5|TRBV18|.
CASSPDSNQPQHF
TGTGCCAGCTCACCAGATAGCAATCAGCCCCAGCATTTT
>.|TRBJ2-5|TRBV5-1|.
CASSLGRTQETQYF
TGCGCCAGCAGCTTGGGACGGACTCAAGAGACCCAGTACTTC
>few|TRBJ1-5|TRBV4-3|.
CASSQDVGASRAQHF
TGCGCCAGCAGCCAAGATGTAGGAGCGTCTCGGGCCCAGCATTTT
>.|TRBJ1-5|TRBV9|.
CASSVAGNSNQPQHF
TGTGCCAGCAGCGTAGCGGGAAATAGCAATCAGCCCCAGCATTTT
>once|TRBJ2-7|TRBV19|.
CASKMAGRSYEQYF
TGTGCCAGCAAAATGGCAGGGAGATCCTACGAGCAGTACTTC
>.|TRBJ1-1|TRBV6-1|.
CASNRVRTEAFF
TGTGCCAGCAACCGGGTGAGGACTGAAGCTTTCTTT
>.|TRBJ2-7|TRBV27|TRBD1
CASRRQGAYEQYF
TGTGCCAGCAGGAGACAGGGGGCCTACGAGCAGTACTTC
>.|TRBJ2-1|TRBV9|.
CASSATPGPGNNEQFF
TGTGCCAGCAGCGCGACCCCGGGGCCCGGTAACAATGAGCAGTTCTTC
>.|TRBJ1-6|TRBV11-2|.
CASSLQGPYNSPLHF
TGTGCCAGCAGCTTACAGGGCCCCTATAATTCACCCCTCCACTTT
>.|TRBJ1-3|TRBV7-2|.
CASSLAGAGGNTIYF
TGTGCCAGCAGCTTAGCGGGAGCTGGTGGAAACACCATATATTTT
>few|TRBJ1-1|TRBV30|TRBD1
CAWSPSYRGTIGLAFF
TGTGCCTGGAGTCCTTCATACAGGGGGACGATTGGCTTAGCTTTCTTT
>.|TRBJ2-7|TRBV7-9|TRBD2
CASGLAGEQYF
TGTGCCAGCGGACTAGCGGGCGAGCAGTACTTC
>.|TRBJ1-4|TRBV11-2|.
CASSLEPAGEKLFF
TGTGCCAGCAGCTTAGAACCGGCCGGGGAAAAACTGTTTTTT
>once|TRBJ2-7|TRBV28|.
CASSFSGTLYEQYF
TGTGCCAGCAGTTTTTCCGGGACCCTCTACGAGCAGTACTTC
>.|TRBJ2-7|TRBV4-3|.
CASSQEIRRGAPLYEQYF
TGCGCCAGCAGCCAAGAAATTCGGAGGGGCGCTCCCCTCTACGAGCAGTACTTC
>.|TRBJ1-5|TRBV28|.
CASSLSGILGNQPQHF
TGTGCCAGCAGTTTGTCGGGGATTTTAGGGAATCAGCCCCAGCATTTT
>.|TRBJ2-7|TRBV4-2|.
CASSQDLATYEQYF
TGTGCCAGCAGCCAAGATTTGGCTACCTACGAGCAGTACTTC
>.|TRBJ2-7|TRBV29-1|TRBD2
CSVETSGRYEQYF
TGCAGCGTTGAAACTAGCGGGAGATACGAGCAGTACTTC
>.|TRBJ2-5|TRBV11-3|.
CASSPTGQETQYF
TGTGCCAGCAGCCCGACAGGACAAGAGACCCAGTACTTC
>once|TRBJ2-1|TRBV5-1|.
CASSLLGLSYNEQFF
TGCGCCAGCAGCTTACTCGGACTCTCCTACAATGAGCAGTTCTTC
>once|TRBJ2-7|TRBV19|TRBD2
CASSISASGNYEQYF
TGTGCCAGTAGTATATCGGCCAGCGGGAACTACGAGCAGTACTTC
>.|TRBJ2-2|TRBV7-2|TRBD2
CASSLSGTNTGELFF
TGTGCCAGCAGCTTAAGCGGGACGAACACCGGGGAGCTGTTTTTT
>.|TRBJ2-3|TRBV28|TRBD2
CASSPSGRADTQYF
TGTGCCAGCAGTCCTAGCGGGAGGGCTGATACGCAGTATTTT
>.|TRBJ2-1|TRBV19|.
CASSNEDAYEQFF
TGTGCCAGTAGTAATGAGGACGCGTATGAGCAGTTCTTC
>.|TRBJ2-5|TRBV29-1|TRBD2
CSVLPGTSGILYQETQYF
TGCAGCGTACTCCCCGGGACTAGCGGAATCCTCTACCAAGAGACCCAGTACTTC
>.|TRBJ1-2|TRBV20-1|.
CSAGSQGGYTF
TGCAGTGCTGGTTCCCAGGGGGGCTACACCTTC
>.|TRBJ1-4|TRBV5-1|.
CASSKTGGINEKLFF
TGCGCCAGCAGCAAAACGGGGGGGATTAATGAAAAACTGTTTTTT
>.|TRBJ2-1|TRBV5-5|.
CASSLVAVSSYNEQFF
TGTGCCAGCAGCTTGGTAGCGGTAAGCTCCTACAATGAGCAGTTCTTC
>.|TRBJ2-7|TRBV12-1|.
CASSFWVKETGVGYEQYF
TGTGCCAGCAGCTTTTGGGTCAAGGAGACGGGGGTGGGGTACGAGCAGTACTTC
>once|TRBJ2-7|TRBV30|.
CAWSEAYRQYF
TGTGCCTGGAGTGAGGCCTATAGGCAGTACTTC
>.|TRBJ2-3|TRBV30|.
CAGAGSTDTQYF
TGTGCCGGAGCTGGGTCCACAGATACGCAGTATTTT
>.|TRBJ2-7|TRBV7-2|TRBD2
CASSLAGGLGEQYF
TGTGCCAGCAGCTTGGCGGGAGGGCTTGGTGAGCAGTACTTC
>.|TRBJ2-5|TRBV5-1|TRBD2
CASSPGLAGEEAQYF
TGCGCCAGCAGCCCGGGACTAGCGGGAGAGGAGGCCCAGTACTTC
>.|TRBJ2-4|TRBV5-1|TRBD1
CASSDQGASDIQYF
TGCGCCAGCAGCGATCAGGGGGCCTCTGACATTCAGTACTTC
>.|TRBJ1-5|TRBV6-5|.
CASSYSRGPQHF
TGTGCCAGCAGTTACTCGAGAGGGCCCCAGCATTTT
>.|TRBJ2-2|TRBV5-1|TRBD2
CASGKLAGGNTGELFF
TGCGCCAGCGGAAAATTAGCGGGAGGGAACACCGGGGAGCTGTTTTTT
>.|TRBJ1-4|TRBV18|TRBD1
CASSPGTGGTNEKLFF
TGTGCCAGCTCACCCGGGACAGGGGGAACTAATGAAAAACTGTTTTTT
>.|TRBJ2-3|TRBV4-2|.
CASSQDVRTDTQYF
TGTGCCAGCAGCCAAGACGTACGCACAGATACGCAGTATTTT
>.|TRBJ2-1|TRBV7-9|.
CASSLTAGSEQFF
TGTGCCAGCAGCTTAACCGCGGGGAGTGAGCAGTTCTTC
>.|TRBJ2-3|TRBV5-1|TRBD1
CASSKTGGGRSDTQYF
TGCGCCAGCAGCAAGACAGGGGGCGGTAGGTCAGATACGCAGTATTTT
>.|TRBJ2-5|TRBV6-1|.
CASGLWETQYF
TGTGCCAGCGGCCTGTGGGAGACCCAGTACTTC
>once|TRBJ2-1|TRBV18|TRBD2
CASSPPSGNVYEQFF
TGTGCCAGCTCACCTCCTAGCGGGAATGTATATGAGCAGTTCTTC
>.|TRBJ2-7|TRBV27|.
CASSREWASVAYEQYF
TGTGCCAGCAGCCGGGAATGGGCTAGCGTCGCCTACGAGCAGTACTTC
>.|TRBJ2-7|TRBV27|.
CASSFGLVPYEQYF
TGTGCCAGCAGTTTCGGGCTGGTACCCTACGAGCAGTACTTC
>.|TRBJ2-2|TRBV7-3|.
CASGRSAGELFF
TGTGCCAGCGGGAGGTCGGCCGGGGAGCTGTTTTTT
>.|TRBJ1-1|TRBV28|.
CATISPGLNTEAFF
TGTGCCACCATCAGCCCAGGTTTGAACACTGAAGCTTTCTTT
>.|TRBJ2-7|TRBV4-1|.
CASSQEVGEQYF
TGCGCCAGCAGCCAAGAGGTCGGCGAGCAGTACTTC
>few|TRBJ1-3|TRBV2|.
CASSGLGLGSENTIYF
TGTGCCAGCAGTGGGTTAGGATTAGGGAGCGAAAACACCATATATTTT
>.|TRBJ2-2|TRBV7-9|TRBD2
CASSGGRTSGNTGELFF
TGTGCCAGCAGCGGGGGGAGGACTAGCGGAAACACCGGGGAGCTGTTTTTT
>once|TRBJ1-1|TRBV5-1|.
CASSPGREGTEAFF
TGCGCCAGCAGCCCGGGGCGGGAGGGCACTGAAGCTTTCTTT
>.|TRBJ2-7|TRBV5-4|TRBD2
CASRLTSGRTDEQYF
TGTGCCAGCAGGTTGACTAGCGGGAGGACGGACGAGCAGTACTTC
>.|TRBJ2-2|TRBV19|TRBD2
CASSWAGVGTGELFF
TGTGCCAGTAGTTGGGCGGGAGTTGGCACCGGGGAGCTGTTTTTT
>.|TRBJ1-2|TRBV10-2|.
CASSERGWSGYTF
TGCGCCAGCAGTGAGAGGGGGTGGAGTGGCTACACCTTC
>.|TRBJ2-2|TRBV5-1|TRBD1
CASTSGGADTGELFF
TGCGCCAGCACGTCAGGGGGCGCCGACACCGGGGAGCTGTTTTTT
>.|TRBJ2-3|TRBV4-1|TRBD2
CASSRLAGVDTQYF
TGCGCCAGCAGCCGTCTAGCGGGAGTAGATACGCAGTATTTT
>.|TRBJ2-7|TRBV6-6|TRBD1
CASSRDRGRYEQYF
TGTGCCAGCAGTCGGGACAGGGGGAGGTACGAGCAGTACTTC
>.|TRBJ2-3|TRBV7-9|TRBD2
CASRKSGRSTDTQYF
TGTGCCAGCAGGAAAAGCGGGAGAAGCACAGATACGCAGTATTTT